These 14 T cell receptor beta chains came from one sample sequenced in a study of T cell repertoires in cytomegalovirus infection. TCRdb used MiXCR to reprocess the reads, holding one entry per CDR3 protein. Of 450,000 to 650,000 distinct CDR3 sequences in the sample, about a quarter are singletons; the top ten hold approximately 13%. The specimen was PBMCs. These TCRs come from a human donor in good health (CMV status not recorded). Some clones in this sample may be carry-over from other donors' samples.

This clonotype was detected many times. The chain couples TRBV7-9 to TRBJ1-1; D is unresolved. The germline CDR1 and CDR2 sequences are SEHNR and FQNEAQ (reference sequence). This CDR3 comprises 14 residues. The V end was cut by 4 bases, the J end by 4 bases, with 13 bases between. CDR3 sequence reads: CASSSAGGTTEAFF. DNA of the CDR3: TGTGCCAGCAGCTCGGCAGGAGGAACCACTGAAGCTTTCTTT.

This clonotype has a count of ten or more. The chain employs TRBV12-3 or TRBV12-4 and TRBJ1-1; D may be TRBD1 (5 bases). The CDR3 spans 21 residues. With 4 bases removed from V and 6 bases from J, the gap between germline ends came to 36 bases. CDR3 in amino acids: CASSSRVGGIRVPGKKAEAFF. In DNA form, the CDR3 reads TGTGCCAGCAGTTCCCGAGTGGGGGGGATCCGGGTCCCAGGGAAGAAAGCTGAAGCTTTCTTT.

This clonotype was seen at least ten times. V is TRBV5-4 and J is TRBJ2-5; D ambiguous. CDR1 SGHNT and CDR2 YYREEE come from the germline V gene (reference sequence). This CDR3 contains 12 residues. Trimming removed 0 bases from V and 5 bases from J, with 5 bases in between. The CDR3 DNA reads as TGTGCCAGCAGCTTGGATGGGGAGACCCAGTACTTC. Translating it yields CASSLDGETQYF. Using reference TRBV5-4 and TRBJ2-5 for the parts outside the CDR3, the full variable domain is ETGVTQSPTHLIKTRGQQVTLRCSSQSGHNTVSWYQQALGQGPQFIFQYYREEENGRGNFPPRFSGLQFPNYSSELNVNALELDDSALYLCASSLDGETQYFGPGTRLLVL.

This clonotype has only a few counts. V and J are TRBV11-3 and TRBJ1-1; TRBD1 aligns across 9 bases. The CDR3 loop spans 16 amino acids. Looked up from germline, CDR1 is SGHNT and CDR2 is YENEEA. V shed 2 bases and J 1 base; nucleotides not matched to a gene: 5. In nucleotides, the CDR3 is TGTGCCAGCAGCTTACGGACAGGGGCAGGGAACACTGAAGCTTTCTTT. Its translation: CASSLRTGAGNTEAFF. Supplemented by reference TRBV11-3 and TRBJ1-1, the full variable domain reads EAGVVQSPRYKIIEKKQPVAFWCNPISGHNTLYWYLQNLGQGPELLIRYENEEAVDDSQLPKDRFSAERLKGVDSTLKIQPAELGDSAVYLCASSLRTGAGNTEAFFGQGTRLTVV.

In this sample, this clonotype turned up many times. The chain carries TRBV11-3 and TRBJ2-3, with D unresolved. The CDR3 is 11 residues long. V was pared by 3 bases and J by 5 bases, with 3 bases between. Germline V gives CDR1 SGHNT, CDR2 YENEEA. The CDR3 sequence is CASSFEDTQYF. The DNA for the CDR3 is TGTGCCAGCAGCTTCGAAGATACGCAGTATTTT.

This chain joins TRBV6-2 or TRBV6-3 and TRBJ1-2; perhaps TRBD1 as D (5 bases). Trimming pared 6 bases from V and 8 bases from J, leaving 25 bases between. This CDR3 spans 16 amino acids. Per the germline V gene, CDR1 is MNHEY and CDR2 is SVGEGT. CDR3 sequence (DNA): TGTGCCAGCAGCAAGGCTCGAGGACACACGGTCGGAGGCTACACCTTC. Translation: CASSKARGHTVGGYTF.

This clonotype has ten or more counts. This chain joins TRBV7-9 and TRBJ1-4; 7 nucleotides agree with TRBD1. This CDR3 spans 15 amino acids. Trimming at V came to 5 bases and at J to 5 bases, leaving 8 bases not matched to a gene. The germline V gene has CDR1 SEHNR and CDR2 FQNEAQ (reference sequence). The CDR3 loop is CASSRTQGINEKLFF. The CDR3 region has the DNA TGTGCCAGCAGCCGCACACAGGGGATAAATGAAAAACTGTTTTTT.

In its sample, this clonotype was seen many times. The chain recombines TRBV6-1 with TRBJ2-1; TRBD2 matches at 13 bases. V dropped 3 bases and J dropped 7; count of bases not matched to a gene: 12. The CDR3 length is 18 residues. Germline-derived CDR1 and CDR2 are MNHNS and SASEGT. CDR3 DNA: TGTGCCAGCAGTGAGTTGCTTAGACTAGCGGGAGGTCGGAATGAGCAGTTCTTC. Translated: CASSELLRLAGGRNEQFF.

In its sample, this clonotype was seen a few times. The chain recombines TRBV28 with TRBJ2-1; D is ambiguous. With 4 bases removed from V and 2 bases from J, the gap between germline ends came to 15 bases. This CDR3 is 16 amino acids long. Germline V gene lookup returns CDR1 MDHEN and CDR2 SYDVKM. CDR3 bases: TGTGCCAGCAGTTCCCCCCAGACTCCAACCTACAATGAGCAGTTCTTC. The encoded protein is CASSSPQTPTYNEQFF.

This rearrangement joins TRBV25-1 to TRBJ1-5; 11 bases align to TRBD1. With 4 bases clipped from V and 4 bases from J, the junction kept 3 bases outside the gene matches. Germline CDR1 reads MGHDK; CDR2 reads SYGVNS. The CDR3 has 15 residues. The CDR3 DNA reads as TGTGCCAGCAGTGTTGGACAGGGGGCTAATCAGCCCCAGCATTTT. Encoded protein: CASSVGQGANQPQHF.

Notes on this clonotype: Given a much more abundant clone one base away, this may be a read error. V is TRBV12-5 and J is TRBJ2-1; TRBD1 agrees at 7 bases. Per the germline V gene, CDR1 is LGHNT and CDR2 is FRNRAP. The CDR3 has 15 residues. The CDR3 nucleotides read TGTGCTAGTGCCATACCGACAGGGAGCGGCAATGAGCAGTCCTTC. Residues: CASAIPTGSGNEQSF.

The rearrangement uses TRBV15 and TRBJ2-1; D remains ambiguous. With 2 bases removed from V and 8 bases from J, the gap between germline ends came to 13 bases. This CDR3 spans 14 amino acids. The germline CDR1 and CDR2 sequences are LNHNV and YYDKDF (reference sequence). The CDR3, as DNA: TGTGCCACCAGCAGAAGCCTAGGGCCGGATGAGCAGTTCTTC. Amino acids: CATSRSLGPDEQFF.

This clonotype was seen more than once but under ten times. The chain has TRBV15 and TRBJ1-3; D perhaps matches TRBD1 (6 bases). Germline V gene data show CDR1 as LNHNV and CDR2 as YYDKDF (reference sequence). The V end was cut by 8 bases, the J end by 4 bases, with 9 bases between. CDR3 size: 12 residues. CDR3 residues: CATAGEGNTIYF. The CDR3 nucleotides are TGTGCCACCGCAGGGGAAGGAAACACCATATATTTT.

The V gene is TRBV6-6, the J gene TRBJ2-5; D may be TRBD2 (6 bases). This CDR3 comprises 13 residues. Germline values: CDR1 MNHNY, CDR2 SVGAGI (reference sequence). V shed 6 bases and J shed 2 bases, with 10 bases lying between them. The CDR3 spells CASRRLGQETQYF. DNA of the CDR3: TGTGCCAGCAGGAGACTAGGACAAGAGACCCAGTACTTC.